The 22 T cell receptor beta chains below were found in one sample sequenced in a study of breast tumors, draining lymph nodes, adjacent tissues. Axillary draining lymph nodes of breast cancer patients supplied the node samples. MiXCR, run by TCRdb on the multiplex PCR reads, gives a single entry per CDR3 protein. The sample yields over 200,000 distinct CDR3 sequences, 30% to 35% seen once. Sequenced input: axillary lymph node tissue. The receptors derive from a female donor with breast cancer. Some clones in this sample may be carry-over from other donors' samples.

This chain joins TRBV29-1 and TRBJ1-2; 9 nucleotides agree with TRBD1. Germline V gene sequence: CDR1 SQVTM, CDR2 ANQGSEA. The V gene end was trimmed by 7 bases and the J gene end by 6 bases; junction bases not matched to a gene: 12. The CDR3 is 14 amino acids. DNA for the CDR3: TGCAGCGCCAGCAGAACAGGGGGCGCGGATGGCTACACCTTC. Amino acid sequence: CSASRTGGADGYTF.

A note on this clonotype: A much larger clone lies one base from this, so it may be a read error. V is TRBV14 and J is TRBJ2-6, with 8 positions matching TRBD1. The CDR3 has 19 amino acids. Germline V gives CDR1 SGHDN, CDR2 FVKESK. The CDR3 DNA is TGTGCCAGCAGCCAAGAAGGACAGGGATACCCTTCTGCGGCCAACGTCCTGACTTTC. Its translation is CASSQEGQGYPSAANVLTF.

The sample holds many counts of this clonotype. The CDR3 bases are TGCGCCAGCAGCTTGTACGATTCGTTCTCTGGAAACACCATATATTTT. Encoded protein: CASSLYDSFSGNTIYF. The rearrangement links TRBV5-1 to TRBJ1-3; D is unresolved. The CDR3 spans 16 residues. The V and J ends lost 1 base and 0 bases respectively, with 11 bases between them. The germline CDR1 and CDR2 sequences are SGHRS and YFSETQ.

Note on this clonotype: A much larger clone lies one base from this, so it may be a read error. The missing conserved phenylalanine or tryptophan at the end of this CDR3 makes a read error likely. The V and J genes are TRBV5-1 and TRBJ1-5; tentative D call: TRBD1 (5 bases). The V end lost 7 bases, the J end lost 0 bases, and 20 bases lay between the germline ends. The CDR3 extends over 17 amino acids. Germline V lookup: CDR1 SGHRS, CDR2 YFSETQ. This CDR3 is CASPKEGSLYSNQPQHL. For the CDR3, the DNA is TGCGCCAGCCCGAAGGAGGGGTCTCTTTATAGCAATCAGCCCCAGCATCTT.

This clonotype was counted at least ten times. The chain combines TRBV19 with TRBJ2-1; no clear D. This CDR3 has 13 amino acids. V was clipped by 5 bases and J by 9 bases, with 14 bases between them. Germline CDR1 and CDR2: LNHDA and SQIVND (reference sequence). Here the CDR3 reads CASSVTVDIEQFF. The CDR3, as DNA: TGTGCCAGTAGTGTGACCGTAGACATTGAGCAGTTCTTC.

This chain connects TRBV24-1 to TRBJ2-1, with D perhaps matching TRBD2 (5 bases). Trimming removed 5 bases at V and 10 bases at J, with 29 bases between. This CDR3 is 18 amino acids long. Germline loops: CDR1 KGHDR, CDR2 SFDVKD. The CDR3 region is CATSVGNVAGPNTGEQFF. For the CDR3, the DNA is TGTGCCACCAGTGTCGGGAACGTTGCCGGACCGAACACCGGGGAGCAGTTCTTC.

The chain employs TRBV5-1 and TRBJ1-4, with TRBD1 matching over 10 bases. Per the germline V gene, CDR1 is SGHRS and CDR2 is YFSETQ. The CDR3 spans 15 residues. The junction had 7 bases not matched to a gene; V was cut back by 5 bases and J by 6 bases. Here the CDR3 reads CASRGQGVSDEKLFF. CDR3 bases: TGCGCCAGCAGAGGACAGGGGGTTTCGGATGAAAAACTGTTTTTT.

The CDR3 loop is CSVKGVETQYF. The CDR3 region has the DNA TGCAGCGTTAAAGGGGTAGAGACCCAGTACTTC. The chain links TRBV29-1 to TRBJ2-5, with TRBD1 as a possible D gene (5 bases). The CDR3 sequence is 11 residues long. With 5 bases removed from V and 4 bases from J, the gap between germline ends came to 8 bases. Germline lookup yields CDR1 SQVTM and CDR2 ANQGSEA.

Comment on this clonotype: This could be a read error, since a much larger clone is one nucleotide away. The chain combines TRBV20-1 with TRBJ1-2; perhaps TRBD1 as D (6 bases). Germline V gene sequence: CDR1 DFQATT, CDR2 SNEGSKA (reference sequence). There are 13 residues in the CDR3. CDR3 sequence (DNA): TGCAGTGCTCAAGGGGGTCTCGGCTATGCCTACACCTTC. Protein sequence: CSAQGGLGYAYTF.

This rearrangement joins TRBV9 to TRBJ1-5; possibly TRBD1 for D (6 bases). The V end was cut by 1 base, the J end by 2 bases, with 22 bases between. Per the germline V gene, CDR1 is SGDLS and CDR2 is YYNGEE. The CDR3 totals 19 residues. CDR3 amino acids: CASSVRGQGGGYGNQPQHF. The CDR3 DNA reads TGTGCCAGCAGCGTACGGGGGCAGGGTGGGGGATATGGCAATCAGCCCCAGCATTTT.

This clonotype has ten or more counts. The chain couples TRBV29-1 to TRBJ2-4, with D tentatively TRBD2 (5 bases). The CDR3 loop spans 13 amino acids. Germline V gene lookup returns CDR1 SQVTM and CDR2 ANQGSEA. V lost 3 bases and J lost 9, with 15 bases in between. CDR3 region: CSVDRAGKGIQYF. CDR3 DNA: TGCAGCGTTGATCGCGCCGGGAAGGGCATTCAGTACTTC.

This clonotype was seen a handful of times. DNA for the CDR3: TGCAGCGTGGGGGGGGTGGACACTGAAGCTTTCTTT. As protein: CSVGGVDTEAFF. This chain joins TRBV29-1 and TRBJ1-1, with D tentatively TRBD1 (5 bases). CDR3 length: 12 residues. V was trimmed by 6 bases and J by 3 bases, leaving 11 bases between them. Per germline, CDR1 SQVTM and CDR2 ANQGSEA.

This clonotype was observed at least ten times. V and J are TRBV20-1 and TRBJ1-4; 12 bases fit TRBD1. J was trimmed by 8 bases and V by 0 bases; bases with no gene match: 4. There are 15 residues in the CDR3. The germline gives CDR1 DFQATT, CDR2 SNEGSKA (reference sequence). The CDR3 coding sequence is TGCAGTGCTAGAGAGGGACAGGGGGCTAGCGAAAAACTGTTTTTT. Residues: CSAREGQGASEKLFF.

The sample holds many counts of this clonotype. V and J are TRBV11-2 and TRBJ1-6, with D perhaps matching TRBD1 (5 bases). This CDR3 spans 16 amino acids. Germline assignment: CDR1 SGHAT and CDR2 FQNNGV. V was pared by 5 bases and J by 0 bases, with 11 bases between. The CDR3 region is CASSRARGSYNSPLHF. The CDR3 DNA is TGTGCCAGCAGCCGAGCAAGGGGCTCCTATAATTCACCCCTCCACTTT. The variable domain in full, with the rest retrieved from reference TRBV11-2 and TRBJ1-6, is EAGVAQSPRYKIIEKRQSVAFWCNPISGHATLYWYQQILGQGPKLLIQFQNNGVVDDSQLPKDRFSAERLKGVDSTLKIQPAKLEDSAVYLCASSRARGSYNSPLHFGNGTRLTVT.

To note about this clonotype: This may stem from a read error, because a much larger clone lies one nucleotide away. The chain recombines TRBV5-8 with TRBJ1-2, with 8 bases matching TRBD1. Trimming removed 1 base from V and 8 bases from J; junction bases left unmatched: 7. This CDR3 has 14 residues. CDR1 and CDR2 from the germline V gene are SGHTS and YDEGEE. For the CDR3, the DNA is TGTGCCAGCAGCTTGAGCAGGGGGCCAGGAGGCTACACCTTC. Protein sequence: CASSLSRGPGGYTF.

The V call is TRBV29-1, the J call TRBJ1-2; D might be TRBD1 (5 bases). CDR1 SQVTM and CDR2 ANQGSEA come from the germline V gene. The CDR3 extends over 12 amino acids. Trimming removed 8 bases from V and 0 bases from J, with 10 bases in between. CDR3 region: CSLTVSNYGYTF. The CDR3 DNA follows: TGCAGCTTGACAGTCTCTAACTATGGCTACACCTTC. Based on the CDR3 plus reference TRBV29-1 and TRBJ1-2, the full variable domain is SAVISQKPSRDICQRGTSLTIQCQVDSQVTMMFWYRQQPGQSLTLIATANQGSEATYESGFVIDKFPISRPNLTFSTLTVSNMSPEDSSIYLCSLTVSNYGYTFGSGTRLTVV.

This clonotype was seen many times. The chain couples TRBV6-5 to TRBJ2-2, with D perhaps matching TRBD1 or TRBD2 (5 bases each). The ends were cut back, 6 bases at V and 11 bases at J, with 19 bases in the middle. CDR3 length: 14 residues. Germline values: CDR1 MNHEY, CDR2 SVGAGI. Here the CDR3 DNA reads TGTGCCAGCAGCGCCGGGACCCGAAAGGAAGAGCTGTTTTTT. It encodes CASSAGTRKEELFF.

Ten or more counts support this clonotype. In DNA, the CDR3 is TGTGCCAGCTCACCCTCCCAAGGGAATCAGCCCCAGCATTTT. Encoded protein: CASSPSQGNQPQHF. The chain joins TRBV18 to TRBJ1-5; D gene ambiguous. This CDR3 comprises 14 residues. From germline, CDR1 is KGHSH and CDR2 LQKENI. Trimming removed 3 bases at V and 4 bases at J, with 10 bases between. Full variable domain (remainder filled in from reference TRBV18 and TRBJ1-5): NAGVMQNPRHLVRRRGQEARLRCSPMKGHSHVYWYRQLPEEGLKFMVYLQKENIIDESGMPKERFSAEFPKEGPSILRIQQVVRGDSAAYFCASSPSQGNQPQHFGDGTRLSIL.

This clonotype occurred many times. V and J are TRBV5-8 and TRBJ2-7, with D unresolved. Germline V gene sequence: CDR1 SGHTS, CDR2 YDEGEE. The germline V and J ends were trimmed by 0 bases and 2 bases, with 12 bases remaining between them. The CDR3 loop spans 15 amino acids. For the CDR3, the DNA is TGTGCCAGCAGCTTGGAGGCAGTTCCCACCTACGAGCAGTACTTC. Translation: CASSLEAVPTYEQYF.

In regard to this clonotype: One base away lies a much larger clone, so this may be a sequencing read error. The chain's CDR3 is CASRKDKVGYNEQFF. CDR3 nucleotide sequence: TGTGCCAGTAGAAAAGACAAGGTAGGCTACAATGAGCAGTTCTTC. The rearrangement joins TRBV19 to TRBJ2-1, with D uncertain. The V and J ends lost 6 bases and 3 bases respectively, with 15 bases between them. CDR1 is LNHDA and CDR2 is SQIVND in the germline V gene (reference sequence). The CDR3 runs 15 residues.

The rearrangement links TRBV11-2 to TRBJ2-5; TRBD2 matches 13 bases. Trimming cost V 5 bases and J 5 bases; bases outside gene matches: 8. This CDR3 is built from 16 residues. CDR1 and CDR2 from the germline V gene are SGHAT and FQNNGV. CDR3 sequence reads: CASSLPGLAGVETQYF. The CDR3 DNA sequence: TGTGCCAGCAGCCTCCCTGGACTAGCGGGGGTGGAGACCCAGTACTTC. The entire variable domain, with the rest obtained from reference TRBV11-2 and TRBJ2-5, is as follows: EAGVAQSPRYKIIEKRQSVAFWCNPISGHATLYWYQQILGQGPKLLIQFQNNGVVDDSQLPKDRFSAERLKGVDSTLKIQPAKLEDSAVYLCASSLPGLAGVETQYFGPGTRLLVL.

J is TRBJ2-7 and V is TRBV28, with 7 positions matching TRBD2. Looked up from germline, CDR1 is MDHEN and CDR2 is SYDVKM. The CDR3 is 16 amino acids. The CDR3: CASTLGGVGSSYEQYV. CDR3 sequence (DNA): TGTGCCAGCACTCTGGGGGGGGTAGGGAGTTCCTATGAGCAGTACGTC.